Here is one TCR beta chain with its context. Antigen: not known. The data were obtained in a study of T-cell reconstitution after alpha-beta-depleted transplantation in children. With 4 bases removed from V and 0 bases from J, the gap between germline ends came to 16 bases. The CDR3 spans 17 residues. Per the germline V gene, CDR1 is SGHAT and CDR2 is FQDESV (reference sequence). TCRbeta library construction was performed incorporating unique molecular identifiers. TCRdb reprocessed the PCR reads with MiXCR, giving one entry per CDR3 protein. The data show hundreds of thousands of distinct CDR3 sequences, about 10% seen once. Overall study findings and caveats: Several hundred graft clones that had expanded were reportedly the source of alpha-beta T cells about two months after transplant. After transplant, high TCRbeta diversity at day 60 in some patients arose from surviving recipient T cells and thymic progenitors.

This TCR derives from a child aged 2 to 15 with inherited bone marrow failure, due to receive a stem cell transplant. The genes are TRBV11-1 and TRBJ2-1, with D perhaps being TRBD1 or TRBD2 (5 bases each). The sample in question was PBMCs, obtained before TCRalphabeta/CD19-depleted stem cell transplant. The CDR3 DNA is TGTGCCAGCAGCTCCGCCTTAGGGACCCGCTCCTACAATGAGCAGTTCTTC. Amino acids: CASSSALGTRSYNEQFF.